Listed below are T cell receptor beta chains from one sample, sequenced in a study of blood T cell repertoires in COVID-19. Assay: immunoSEQ multiplex PCR; the TCRdb copy retains only in-frame clones and omits some. The sample contains approximately 300,000 clones, roughly 90% of which appear only once. Sequences were obtained from peripheral blood. The source is a young man with acute or convalescent COVID-19. Both conserved end residues are part of each CDR3. Fields, in order: J gene, D gene, V gene, clone size, CDR3 length, CDR3 protein, CDR3 DNA. D genes are given only for firm matches. Size is stated for part of the rows, as once, few or many counts, or as a class when the clone is expanded.

TRBJ1-2 | TRBD1 | TRBV19 | NA | 16 | CASSPPGTGRIYGYTF | TGTGCCAGTAGTCCCCCCGGGACAGGGAGGATCTATGGCTACACCTTC
TRBJ1-6 | NA | TRBV13 | NA | 14 | CASSLGTGYSPLHF | TGTGCCAGCAGCTTAGGTACAGGGTATTCACCCCTCCACTTT
TRBJ1-6 | TRBD1 | TRBV19 | NA | 14 | CASSIGTAASPLHF | TGTGCCAGTAGTATCGGGACAGCCGCGTCACCCCTCCACTTT
TRBJ2-1 | TRBD2 | TRBV7-2 | NA | 17 | CASSLAGLAGGSNEQFF | TGTGCCAGCAGCTTAGCGGGTTTAGCGGGGGGGAGCAATGAGCAGTTCTTC
TRBJ2-7 | TRBD2 | TRBV18 | NA | 17 | CASSPPGSGGAAYEQYF | TGTGCCAGCTCACCACCGGGTAGCGGGGGGGCCGCCTACGAGCAGTACTTC
TRBJ1-2 | NA | TRBV29-1 | NA | 13 | CSVGSGPGGGYTF | TGCAGCGTAGGTTCAGGGCCGGGCGGTGGCTACACCTTC
TRBJ1-1 | NA | TRBV9 | few | 14 | CASSVEAMNTEAFF | TGTGCCAGCAGCGTTGAAGCAATGAACACTGAAGCTTTCTTT
TRBJ2-2 | NA | TRBV27 | once | 15 | CASLKTTANTGELFF | TGTGCCAGCCTAAAGACAACTGCGAACACCGGGGAGCTGTTTTTT
TRBJ2-7 | NA | TRBV4-1 | NA | 14 | CASSQGTALDEQYF | TGCGCCAGCAGCCAAGGAACTGCTCTGGACGAGCAGTACTTC
TRBJ2-5 | TRBD2 | TRBV29-1 | NA | 13 | CSGRTRYGETQYF | TGCAGCGGGCGGACTAGATACGGTGAGACCCAGTACTTC
TRBJ1-5 | NA | TRBV12-3/TRBV12-4 | once | 13 | CASSTRGFQPQHF | TGTGCCAGCAGCACGAGGGGGTTTCAGCCCCAGCATTTT
TRBJ1-4 | NA | TRBV7-9 | NA | 16 | CASPIPGDSLGEKLFF | TGTGCCAGCCCGATCCCAGGGGATTCACTAGGGGAAAAACTGTTTTTT
TRBJ1-1 | NA | TRBV6-5 | NA | 14 | CASDLSRGYTEAFF | TGTGCCAGCGACCTATCCAGGGGCTACACTGAAGCTTTCTTT
TRBJ2-1 | NA | TRBV7-8 | NA | 14 | CASSSSPLAGEQFF | TGTGCCAGCAGTTCTTCCCCCTTGGCGGGTGAGCAGTTCTTC
TRBJ1-1 | TRBD1 | TRBV27 | few | 15 | CASSPTTTGGTEAFF | TGTGCCAGCAGTCCAACGACTACAGGGGGCACTGAAGCTTTCTTT
TRBJ2-1 | NA | TRBV27 | NA | 11 | CASAKAGEQFF | TGTGCCAGCGCTAAAGCGGGTGAGCAGTTCTTC
TRBJ1-4 | NA | TRBV28 | NA | 10 | CASRGEKLFF | TGTGCCAGCCGAGGTGAAAAACTGTTTTTT
TRBJ1-3 | TRBD1 | TRBV6-5 | NA | 15 | CASRGQGLSGNTIYF | TGTGCCAGCAGGGGACAGGGACTTTCTGGAAACACCATATATTTT
TRBJ2-5 | NA | TRBV6-5 | NA | 14 | CASSFQAFGETQYF | TGTGCCAGCAGTTTTCAGGCGTTTGGGGAGACCCAGTACTTC
TRBJ2-5 | NA | TRBV29-1 | NA | 11 | CSASRGETQYF | TGCAGCGCATCCCGGGGGGAGACCCAGTACTTC
TRBJ2-3 | TRBD2 | TRBV2 | NA | 14 | CASCYSGGTDTQYF | TGTGCCAGCTGTTATAGCGGGGGGACAGATACGCAGTATTTT
TRBJ1-1 | NA | TRBV18 | NA | 13 | CASSPRSTLEAFF | TGTGCCAGCTCACCAAGATCCACTCTTGAAGCTTTCTTT
TRBJ1-2 | NA | TRBV18 | NA | 13 | CASSPPGPYGYTF | TGTGCCAGCTCACCACCGGGGCCCTATGGCTACACCTTC
TRBJ1-6 | TRBD1 | TRBV23-1 | once | 12 | CAKGQLRSPLHF | TGCGCCAAGGGACAGTTGCGATCACCCCTCCACTTT
TRBJ2-2 | NA | TRBV23-1 | NA | 18 | CASSQSTASDKNTGELFF | TGCGCCAGCAGTCAATCGACGGCCTCCGACAAGAACACCGGGGAGCTGTTTTTT
TRBJ1-5 | NA | TRBV19 | NA | 15 | CASSILEYSNQPQHF | TGTGCCAGTAGTATTTTAGAGTATAGCAATCAGCCCCAGCATTTT
TRBJ1-5 | NA | TRBV6-6 | few | 12 | CATRPPGQPQHF | TGTGCCACCCGTCCGCCCGGTCAGCCCCAGCATTTT
TRBJ1-1 | TRBD1 | TRBV6-1 | NA | 15 | CASSDPRGRSTEAFF | TGTGCCAGCAGTGATCCCAGGGGGAGGTCCACTGAAGCTTTCTTT
TRBJ2-3 | TRBD2 | TRBV28 | NA | 15 | CASSFLLAGRHTQYF | TGTGCCAGCAGTTTCCTTCTAGCGGGACGTCATACGCAGTATTTT
TRBJ2-1 | TRBD2 | TRBV6-4 | NA | 17 | CASSEFGRGSLINEQFF | TGTGCCAGCAGTGAATTTGGGCGGGGGAGCCTTATTAATGAGCAGTTCTTC
TRBJ2-7 | TRBD1 | TRBV6-5 | NA | 14 | CASEFGRGPYEQYF | TGTGCCAGCGAGTTTGGCAGGGGGCCTTACGAGCAGTACTTC
TRBJ2-7 | TRBD1 | TRBV6-5 | NA | 15 | CASSTRSTGFREQYF | TGTGCCAGCAGTACCCGTTCGACAGGGTTTCGCGAGCAGTACTTC
TRBJ2-1 | NA | TRBV5-1 | NA | 15 | CASSLGTGSYNEQFF | TGCGCCAGCAGCCTGGGGACTGGCTCCTACAATGAGCAGTTCTTC
TRBJ1-3 | NA | TRBV19 | NA | 16 | CASNPRGRGFGNTIYF | TGTGCCAGTAACCCAAGGGGCAGGGGCTTTGGAAACACCATATATTTT
TRBJ2-2 | TRBD2 | TRBV5-1 | NA | 15 | CASRRTSGATGELFF | TGCGCCAGCAGGCGGACTAGCGGGGCCACCGGGGAGCTGTTTTTT
TRBJ1-2 | NA | TRBV29-1 | NA | 12 | CSVQNRDYGYTF | TGCAGCGTTCAAAACAGGGACTATGGCTACACCTTC
TRBJ1-4 | TRBD1 | TRBV6-5 | NA | 13 | CASRKDRGEKLFF | TGTGCCAGCAGAAAGGACAGGGGTGAAAAACTGTTTTTT
TRBJ2-7 | NA | TRBV27 | NA | 15 | CASSLYRDPTYEQYF | TGTGCCAGCAGTTTATACCGGGATCCTACCTACGAGCAGTACTTC
TRBJ1-1 | TRBD1 | TRBV18 | NA | 15 | CASSPRRGPGSEAFF | TGTGCCAGCTCACCGCGGAGGGGGCCGGGAAGTGAAGCTTTCTTT
TRBJ1-6 | TRBD1 | TRBV4-1 | NA | 16 | CASSPTPTGGNSPLHF | TGCGCCAGCAGCCCCACCCCCACAGGGGGCAATTCACCCCTCCACTTT
TRBJ2-1 | NA | TRBV4-1 | few | 14 | CASSQAQGANEQFF | TGCGCCAGCAGCCAAGCCCAAGGGGCCAATGAGCAGTTCTTC
TRBJ2-2 | TRBD2 | TRBV7-3 | NA | 15 | CASSLHAGGAGELFF | TGTGCCAGCAGCTTACATGCGGGAGGAGCCGGGGAGCTGTTTTTT
TRBJ2-5 | TRBD1 | TRBV5-4 | few | 14 | CASSRDRYQETQYF | TGTGCCAGCAGCAGGGACAGGTACCAAGAGACCCAGTACTTC
TRBJ2-5 | NA | TRBV6-5 | NA | 12 | CASRDNRETQYF | TGTGCCAGCAGGGACAATCGGGAGACCCAGTACTTC
TRBJ1-5 | NA | TRBV19 | NA | 15 | CASSIDSVGNQPQHF | TGTGCCAGTAGTATTGATTCGGTTGGCAATCAGCCCCAGCATTTT
TRBJ2-2 | TRBD2 | TRBV4-2 | NA | 17 | CASSPTQGRGDGGELFF | TGTGCCAGCAGCCCTACTCAAGGGCGGGGGGACGGCGGGGAGCTGTTTTTT
TRBJ2-7 | NA | TRBV3-1/TRBV3-2 | NA | 12 | CASSQVREEQYF | TGTGCCAGCAGCCAAGTACGAGAGGAGCAGTACTTC
TRBJ1-1 | TRBD1 | TRBV9 | NA | 15 | CASSVGRTGNTEAFF | TGTGCCAGCAGCGTAGGACGGACAGGGAACACTGAAGCTTTCTTT
TRBJ2-6 | TRBD2 | TRBV2 | once | 20 | CASTPRTSGGTVSGANVLTF | TGTGCCAGCACCCCAAGGACTAGCGGGGGTACTGTCTCTGGGGCCAACGTCCTGACTTTC
TRBJ2-7 | NA | TRBV5-1 | NA | 13 | CASSYDRSYEQYF | TGCGCCAGCAGCTACGACAGATCCTACGAGCAGTACTTC
TRBJ1-2 | NA | TRBV19 | NA | 14 | CASSIDAGKNGYTF | TGTGCCAGTAGTATAGATGCAGGGAAGAATGGCTACACCTTC